Below are 30 T cell receptor beta chains sequenced from a single sample in a study of a mutant IDH1 vaccine in newly diagnosed glioma. Libraries were prepared by immunoSEQ multiplex PCR; TCRdb keeps only in-frame clonotypes and omits some of them. The data contain some 71,000 clones, more than 75% of them singletons. The sample's time point: week 35, safety follow-up. Vaccination comprised doses that each held 300 ug of mutant IDH1 20-mer peptide, plus topical imiquimod. The antigens of these receptors remain unknown. Sequenced here: PBMCs, sampled from a glioma patient whose treatment included an IDH1 peptide vaccine. The origin of the receptors is a young man with glioma.

The chain combines TRBV5-4 with TRBJ1-2, with D unresolved. The CDR3 is 13 amino acids. Germline V lookup: CDR1 SGHNT, CDR2 YYREEE (reference sequence). Trimming shortened V by 4 bases and J by 0 bases, and 7 bases separated the two germline ends. CDR3 DNA sequence: TGTGCCAGCAGCCCGGACGCTAACTATGGCTACACCTTC. It yields the protein CASSPDANYGYTF.

CDR3 bases: TGTGCCAGCAGTACTAGACAGGGACAGAACACCGGGGAGCTGTTTTTT. This translates into CASSTRQGQNTGELFF. This rearrangement joins TRBV5-8 to TRBJ2-2; 7 nucleotides agree with TRBD1. Germline-derived CDR1 and CDR2 are SGHTS and YDEGEE. The CDR3 extends over 16 amino acids. The V segment lost 5 bases and the J segment 1 base; nucleotides outside the gene matches: 8. The full variable domain, its missing parts supplied by reference TRBV5-8 and TRBJ2-2, is EAGVTQSPTHLIKTRGQQATLRCSPISGHTSVYWYQQALGLGLQFLLWYDEGEERNRGNFPPRFSGRQFPNYSSELNVNALELEDSALYLCASSTRQGQNTGELFFGEGSRLTVL.

V gene TRBV7-8 combines with J gene TRBJ1-6; 8 bases match TRBD1. Germline trimming cut 8 bases from V and 0 bases from J; bases unmatched to any gene: 15. The CDR3 totals 19 residues. Germline CDR1 and CDR2: SGHVS and FQNEAQ. The CDR3 nucleotides are TGTGCCAGCCGCAATTCCGGACAGGGCGGAAGCTCCTATAATTCACCCCTCCACTTT. It codes for CASRNSGQGGSSYNSPLHF.

The chain employs TRBV28 and TRBJ1-1, with 9 nucleotides matching TRBD1. Trimming removed 1 base from V and 4 bases from J; junction bases left unmatched: 4. The CDR3 is 15 amino acids. Germline V gene sequence: CDR1 MDHEN, CDR2 SYDVKM. CDR3 loop: CASSLFTGGLTEAFF. The CDR3 region has the DNA TGTGCCAGCAGTTTATTCACAGGGGGCCTCACTGAAGCTTTCTTT.

This clone occurred once. The J gene is TRBJ1-2, the V gene TRBV5-6; unclear D gene. V lost 6 bases, J lost 8 bases, and 14 bases lay in between. The CDR3 has 12 amino acids. Germline V gene lookup returns CDR1 SGHDT and CDR2 YYEEEE. The CDR3 region is CASTQHGAGYTF. CDR3 in DNA: TGTGCCAGCACCCAGCACGGCGCGGGCTACACCTTC.

This rearrangement joins TRBV10-3 to TRBJ2-3; 7 positions agree with TRBD2. CDR3 length: 14 residues. The V gene's germline CDR1 is ENHRY and CDR2 SYGVKD. V was pared by 2 bases and J by 5 bases, with 4 bases of the junction left unmatched. CDR3 sequence: CAISEEAGEDTQYF. CDR3 sequence (DNA): TGTGCCATCAGTGAGGAGGCGGGAGAAGATACGCAGTATTTT.

This chain joins TRBV7-6 and TRBJ1-1; D remains ambiguous. This CDR3 region has 13 residues. Germline V gives CDR1 SGHVS, CDR2 FNYEAQ. V gave up 4 bases and J gave up 1 base, with 7 bases separating them. The CDR3 here is CASSSDTNTEAFF. The DNA of the CDR3 is TGTGCCAGCAGCTCCGACACGAACACTGAAGCTTTCTTT.

This chain joins TRBV5-1 and TRBJ1-2; D call uncertain. Germline CDR1 SGHRS, CDR2 YFSETQ. The CDR3 has 13 residues. Trimming removed 2 bases from V and 6 bases from J, with 11 bases in between. The CDR3 is CASSFGSGDGYTF. CDR3 nucleotides: TGCGCCAGCAGCTTTGGGAGTGGGGATGGCTACACCTTC.

The chain carries TRBV9 and TRBJ1-1, with TRBD1 as a possible D gene (6 bases). Germline V gene lookup returns CDR1 SGDLS and CDR2 YYNGEE. With 4 bases removed from V and 2 bases from J, the gap between germline ends came to 12 bases. The CDR3 is made up of 14 amino acids. The CDR3 region has the DNA TGTGCCAGCAGCCCTCAGGGGAGTAACACTGAAGCTTTCTTT. Its translation is CASSPQGSNTEAFF.

The CDR3 spells CASSSRDGSNYGYTF. For the CDR3, the DNA is TGTGCCAGCAGCAGCCGGGACGGGTCGAACTATGGCTACACCTTC. The chain recombines TRBV7-8 with TRBJ1-2, with D perhaps TRBD1 (5 bases). V shed 5 bases and J shed 2 bases, with 15 bases lying between them. CDR3 length: 15 residues. Germline CDR1 is SGHVS and CDR2 is FQNEAQ.

The V gene is TRBV5-8, the J gene TRBJ2-1; TRBD2 matches 11 bases. The germline V gene has CDR1 SGHTS and CDR2 YDEGEE. The J segment lost 5 bases and the V segment lost 4 bases, leaving 8 bases of the junction unmatched. The CDR3 sequence is 16 residues long. The CDR3 DNA follows: TGTGCCAGCAGCGATGTAGCGGGAGGGGTAAACAATGAGCAGTTCTTC. This codes for CASSDVAGGVNNEQFF.

In this sample, this clone turned up once. V and J are TRBV2 and TRBJ2-5; the D is unclear. The CDR3 sequence is 11 residues long. V dropped 7 bases and J dropped 6 bases, with 9 bases sitting between them. The germline V gene encodes CDR1 SNHLY and CDR2 FYNNEI. CDR3 bases: TGTGCCAGCACCACTTCACAGACCCAGTACTTC. Amino acid sequence: CASTTSQTQYF.

J is TRBJ2-7 and V is TRBV4-2; the D gene is possibly TRBD2 (6 bases). The CDR3 runs to 15 residues. The V and J ends lost 1 base and 1 base respectively, with 11 bases between them. CDR1 is LGHNA, CDR2 YNFKEQ, per germline. Here the CDR3 reads CASSQAGLQSYEQYF. The CDR3 nucleotides read TGTGCCAGCAGCCAAGCGGGACTCCAATCCTACGAGCAGTACTTC.

The CDR3 region has the DNA TGTGCCAGCAGTGAAAGAACTGACAGGGTGAACACTGAAGCTTTCTTT. Protein: CASSERTDRVNTEAFF. V and J are TRBV2 and TRBJ1-1; 7 bases are shared with TRBD1. CDR3 length: 16 amino acids. Germline CDR1 and CDR2: SNHLY and FYNNEI. V dropped 2 bases and J dropped 0; count of bases not matched to a gene: 6.

This clone was seen only a few times. The chain uses TRBV5-4 and TRBJ2-2; D is undetermined. The CDR3 runs 13 residues. Trimming pared 4 bases from V and 4 bases from J, leaving 8 bases between. Germline V lookup: CDR1 SGHNT, CDR2 YYREEE (reference sequence). The chain's CDR3 is CASSPLSTGELFF. CDR3 sequence (DNA): TGTGCCAGCAGCCCTTTGAGCACCGGGGAGCTGTTTTTT.

The chain is built from TRBV5-1 and TRBJ2-1; 12 bases align to TRBD2. The CDR3 is 16 amino acids. Per the germline V gene, CDR1 is SGHRS and CDR2 is YFSETQ. Losses at the gene ends were 0 bases for V and 8 bases for J; bases not matched to a gene: 6. CDR3 in amino acids: CASSLVRLAGVHEQFF. The CDR3 DNA follows: TGCGCCAGCAGCTTGGTAAGACTAGCGGGAGTGCATGAGCAGTTCTTC.

V and J are TRBV5-1 and TRBJ1-2; D is unresolved. CDR1 SGHRS and CDR2 YFSETQ come from the germline V gene. Trimming took off 7 bases at V and 4 bases at J, with 17 bases between the two ends. CDR3 length: 14 amino acids. CDR3 bases: TGCGCCAGCCGCCTTGATTCGGTAGGCTATGGCTACACCTTC. Translating it yields CASRLDSVGYGYTF.

This clone has a handful of counts. The rearrangement joins TRBV5-1 to TRBJ1-1; D is ambiguous. The V end lost 0 bases, the J end lost 0 bases, and 6 bases lay between the germline ends. This CDR3 contains 14 residues. Germline V gene lookup returns CDR1 SGHRS and CDR2 YFSETQ. DNA for the CDR3: TGCGCCAGCAGCTTGGTAGCGCTGAACACTGAAGCTTTCTTT. This gives the protein CASSLVALNTEAFF.

This chain connects TRBV6-4 to TRBJ1-1, with 10 positions matching TRBD1. CDR1 is MRHNA, CDR2 SNTAGT, per germline. After removal of 3 bases from V and 4 bases from J, the junction contained 5 bases not matched to a gene. This CDR3 spans 15 amino acids. DNA of the CDR3: TGTGCCAGCAGTGAGCGTGGACAGGGGGGCACTGAAGCTTTCTTT. Translated, it gives CASSERGQGGTEAFF.

The rearrangement links TRBV7-9 to TRBJ2-2, with D unclear. The CDR3 length is 13 residues. V was clipped by 2 bases and J by 5 bases, with 6 bases between them. Looked up from germline, CDR1 is SEHNR and CDR2 is FQNEAQ (reference sequence). The CDR3 nucleotides are TGTGCCAGCAGCTTACACGCGACCGGGGAGCTGTTTTTT. It yields the protein CASSLHATGELFF.

The chain recombines TRBV15 with TRBJ2-5; tentatively, D is TRBD2 (5 bases). The V gene's germline CDR1 is LNHNV and CDR2 YYDKDF (reference sequence). V dropped 1 base and J dropped 5 bases, with 8 bases sitting between them. This CDR3 comprises 13 residues. The CDR3 DNA follows: TGTGCCACCAGCAGAGTTCCGGGGGAGACCCAGTACTTC. This gives the protein CATSRVPGETQYF.

CDR3 region: CASNHRGEKLFF. CDR3 DNA sequence: TGTGCCAGCAACCACAGGGGGGAAAAACTGTTTTTT. The rearrangement joins TRBV6-1 to TRBJ1-4, with 8 bases aligning to TRBD1. Germline trimming cut 7 bases from V and 8 bases from J; bases unmatched to any gene: 3. The germline V gene encodes CDR1 MNHNS and CDR2 SASEGT. The CDR3 extends over 12 amino acids.

The J gene is TRBJ1-1, the V gene TRBV4-2, with D perhaps matching TRBD1 (5 bases). V lost 1 base and J 1 base, leaving 13 bases between the germline ends. Germline loops: CDR1 LGHNA, CDR2 YNFKEQ. This CDR3 is 16 amino acids long. For the CDR3, the DNA is TGTGCCAGCAGCCAAGGTGTGCAGGGACGGAACACTGAAGCTTTCTTT. Translating it yields CASSQGVQGRNTEAFF.

In this sample, this clone turned up once. The chain combines TRBV5-4 with TRBJ2-7; D unresolved. This CDR3 has 15 residues. The germline gives CDR1 SGHNT, CDR2 YYREEE (reference sequence). Trimming stripped 0 bases from V and 1 base from J, with 11 bases between. The DNA for the CDR3 is TGTGCCAGCAGCTTGGGAACAGCCAGATCCTACGAGCAGTACTTC. This gives the protein CASSLGTARSYEQYF. Looking up the rest from reference TRBV5-4 and TRBJ2-7 gives the full variable domain: ETGVTQSPTHLIKTRGQQVTLRCSSQSGHNTVSWYQQALGQGPQFIFQYYREEENGRGNFPPRFSGLQFPNYSSELNVNALELDDSALYLCASSLGTARSYEQYFGPGTRLTVT.

The rearrangement uses TRBV6-1 and TRBJ2-1; D is unresolved. The V gene lost 5 bases and the J gene lost 0 bases, with 8 bases spanning the gap. The CDR3 extends over 14 amino acids. Germline V CDR1 and CDR2: MNHNS, SASEGT. CDR3 protein: CASSFLGSYNEQFF. The CDR3 DNA sequence: TGTGCCAGCAGTTTCCTAGGCTCCTACAATGAGCAGTTCTTC.

The J gene is TRBJ2-6, the V gene TRBV6-1; D unclear. With 1 base removed from V and 0 bases from J, the gap between germline ends came to 10 bases. The CDR3 contains 17 residues. CDR1 and CDR2 (germline): MNHNS, SASEGT. The CDR3 reads CASSEVYRISGANVLTF. CDR3 in DNA: TGTGCCAGCAGTGAAGTTTATCGGATCTCTGGGGCCAACGTCCTGACTTTC.

The gene calls are TRBV4-2 and TRBJ2-1; D might be TRBD1 (6 bases). CDR1 and CDR2 (germline): LGHNA, YNFKEQ. The V end lost 1 base, the J end lost 10 bases, and 14 bases lay between the germline ends. The CDR3 length is 14 residues. CDR3 coding DNA: TGTGCCAGCAGCCAAGGATCGAGGGACACAGAGCAGTTCTTC. Its translation is CASSQGSRDTEQFF.

This chain links TRBV6-1 with TRBJ1-6, with 10 bases matching TRBD1. The junction had 1 base not matched to a gene; V was cut back by 8 bases and J by 6 bases. CDR3 length: 13 amino acids. Germline V lookup: CDR1 MNHNS, CDR2 SASEGT. The CDR3 is CASGDRGNSPLHF. CDR3 DNA sequence: TGTGCCAGCGGGGACAGGGGTAATTCACCCCTCCACTTT.

This sequence joins TRBV19 and TRBJ1-5; D is perhaps TRBD1 (6 bases). V gave up 2 bases and J gave up 4 bases, with 12 bases separating them. Germline V gene data show CDR1 as LNHDA and CDR2 as SQIVND (reference sequence). The CDR3 is 15 amino acids. The CDR3 spells CASSIRAGVNQPQHF. The CDR3, as DNA: TGTGCCAGTAGTATACGAGCAGGGGTTAATCAGCCCCAGCATTTT.

This CDR3 reads CAIRDRAGTEAFF. CDR3 sequence (DNA): TGTGCCATCAGGGACAGGGCGGGGACTGAAGCTTTCTTT. The V gene is TRBV10-3, the J gene TRBJ1-1; 8 nucleotides align to TRBD1. Trimming at V came to 6 bases and at J to 5 bases, leaving 5 bases not matched to a gene. This CDR3 is built from 13 residues. Looked up from germline, CDR1 is ENHRY and CDR2 is SYGVKD.